The rows below give T cell receptor beta chains drawn from one sample of a study of neurological immune-mediated disorders. One entry per CDR3 protein, called by TCRdb with MiXCR from the 5' RACE reads. The sample records more than 45,000 distinct CDR3 sequences, roughly 3.5% being singletons. Material for sequencing was PBMCs. The receptors derive from a young man with multiple sclerosis. CDR3s include the opening cysteine and the closing phenylalanine or tryptophan. A D gene is named only where the DNA matches it firmly. Clone size appears in some rows only: once, few, many, or a class for an expanded clone.

clone size	D gene	V gene	J gene	CDR3 DNA	CDR3 protein
many	-	TRBV5-1	TRBJ1-2	TGCGCCAGCAGCTTGGAGGGGAACTATGGCTACACCTTC	CASSLEGNYGYTF
many	-	TRBV12-3/TRBV12-4	TRBJ1-1	TGTGCCAGCAGTTGGATCGGACAGACGAACACTGAAGCTTTCTTT	CASSWIGQTNTEAFF
few	TRBD1	TRBV27	TRBJ1-1	TGTGCCAGCAGTTTAGAAGGCAGGGGGGAAGCTTTCTTT	CASSLEGRGEAFF
many	TRBD2	TRBV20-1	TRBJ2-1	TGCAGTGCTAGAGGGCGGGGGGGCGCCCTGTTCTCCTACAATGAGCAGTTCTTC	CSARGRGGALFSYNEQFF
many	-	TRBV4-2	TRBJ2-7	TGTGCCAGCAGCCAAGCGGGCTACGAGCAGTACTTC	CASSQAGYEQYF
many	TRBD1	TRBV29-1	TRBJ1-2	TGCAGCGTTTTCCCCGCAGGGGGCTATGGCTACACCTTC	CSVFPAGGYGYTF
many	-	TRBV20-1	TRBJ2-3	TGCAGTGCCCCAAGATCCAGGGGCCGCTACGGCACAGATACGCAGTATTTT	CSAPRSRGRYGTDTQYF
many	-	TRBV12-3/TRBV12-4	TRBJ1-1	TGTGCCAGCAGTTTAAAGGGAGGCACTGAAGCTTTCTTT	CASSLKGGTEAFF
-	-	TRBV7-6	TRBJ2-7	TGTACCAGCAGCTTAGGCTCGTACGAGCAGTACTTC	CTSSLGSYEQYF
many	TRBD1	TRBV15	TRBJ1-1	TGTGCCACCAGCAGAGAGGGGCAGGGGGCGCGAGCTTTCTTT	CATSREGQGARAFF
many	-	TRBV10-3	TRBJ1-2	TGTGCCATCAGTTCAGGGGCTGACTATGGCTACACCTTC	CAISSGADYGYTF
-	TRBD2	TRBV5-1	TRBJ2-3	TGCGCCAGCAGCTTGACATTAGCGGGATACACAGATACGCAGTATTTT	CASSLTLAGYTDTQYF
many	-	TRBV5-1	TRBJ2-5	TGCGCCAGCAGCCGGGGGTCAAAAGAGACCCAGTACTTC	CASSRGSKETQYF
many	TRBD1	TRBV7-6	TRBJ1-4	TGTGCCAGCAGCCCTCGGACAGGGAAGGAAGAAAAACTGTTTTTT	CASSPRTGKEEKLFF
many	-	TRBV20-1	TRBJ1-2	TGCAGTGCTAGAGATCCCCCAGGGTACTATGGCTACACCTTC	CSARDPPGYYGYTF
many	-	TRBV5-1	TRBJ1-3	TGCGCCAGCAGCTTGGACAACTACTCTGGAAACACCATATATTTT	CASSLDNYSGNTIYF
many	-	TRBV12-3/TRBV12-4	TRBJ1-4	TGTGCCAGCAGTTTGTCGAGGGGTGGGGAAAAACTGTTTTTT	CASSLSRGGEKLFF
-	-	TRBV27	TRBJ2-1	TGTGCCAGCAGTCCATGGGTTGGGGGTCGGGACGAGCAGTTCTTC	CASSPWVGGRDEQFF
many	TRBD2	TRBV3-1	TRBJ2-1	TGTGCCAGCAGCCCTGGCGGGGGGGCAGCTGAGCAGTTCTTC	CASSPGGGAAEQFF
many	-	TRBV5-5	TRBJ1-5	TGTGCCAGCAGCTTGAGCTGGGATCAGCCCCAGCATTTT	CASSLSWDQPQHF
many	TRBD1	TRBV5-1	TRBJ1-6	TGCGCCAGCAGCTTGTGGTCGACAGGGGTTAATTCACCCCTCCACTTT	CASSLWSTGVNSPLHF
many	-	TRBV4-1	TRBJ2-3	TGCGCCAGCAGCCAACCTACCCGGGACCTTGCAGATACGCAGTATTTT	CASSQPTRDLADTQYF
many	-	TRBV5-6	TRBJ1-5	TGTGCCAGCAGCTTGGGGGTGGAGGGCAATCAGCCCCAGCATTTT	CASSLGVEGNQPQHF
few	-	TRBV5-5	TRBJ2-7	TGTGCCAGCAGCCACCGCCCGGAGCCTCACTACGAGCAGTACTTC	CASSHRPEPHYEQYF
many	-	TRBV10-2	TRBJ2-1	TGCGCCAGCAGCGGATCAGGGGAGTGGCACAATGAGCAGTTCTTC	CASSGSGEWHNEQFF
many	-	TRBV5-6	TRBJ2-5	TGTGCCAGCAGCCGATCCCCTCACGGGTCGGAGACCCAGTACTTC	CASSRSPHGSETQYF
many	-	TRBV3-1	TRBJ2-2	TGTGCCAGCAGCTACGGAGGGAACACCGGGGAGCTGTTTTTT	CASSYGGNTGELFF
-	-	TRBV4-1	TRBJ2-1	TGCGCCAGCAGCCCCAGAGAAGGGTCGCAGGGGAACTTC	CASSPREGSQGNF
many	TRBD2	TRBV5-1	TRBJ2-1	TGCGCCAGCAGCTTGGCTCGAGCGGGAGGCCGTGATGAGCAGTTCTTC	CASSLARAGGRDEQFF
many	-	TRBV6-6	TRBJ1-1	TGTGCCAGCAGTTACGCTGACCTTTACCCGGGAGCTTTCTTT	CASSYADLYPGAFF
many	TRBD1	TRBV20-1	TRBJ2-5	TGCAGTGCTAGCCCTAGACAGGGATTGGGGGAGACCCAGTACTTC	CSASPRQGLGETQYF
many	-	TRBV12-3/TRBV12-4	TRBJ2-1	TGTGCCAGCAGTTTTCTAACGGAGCTGAATGAGCAGTTCTTC	CASSFLTELNEQFF
many	-	TRBV12-3/TRBV12-4	TRBJ2-2	TGTGCCAGCAGGGCCCCGGTGGGGGAGCTGTTTTTT	CASRAPVGELFF
many	-	TRBV27	TRBJ1-6	TGTGCCAGCGGGTACAGGGTCGGCAATTCACCCCTCCACTTT	CASGYRVGNSPLHF
many	-	TRBV20-1	TRBJ2-3	TGCAGTGCTAGAGTAAAGGGATCCGGGGGGCCTAGCACAGATACGCAGTATTTT	CSARVKGSGGPSTDTQYF
many	-	TRBV7-8	TRBJ2-5	TGTGCCAGCAGCCTACGAGGCATGGAGGGGGAAGAGACCCAGTACTTC	CASSLRGMEGEETQYF
many	-	TRBV9	TRBJ1-1	TGTGCCAGCAGCTTATACACAAACACTGAAGCTTTCTTT	CASSLYTNTEAFF
-	TRBD1	TRBV4-1	TRBJ1-1	TGCGCCAGCAGATGGGACAGCCTGAACACTGAAGCTTTCTTT	CASRWDSLNTEAFF
many	-	TRBV15	TRBJ1-5	TGTGCCACCAGCAGACTGCCAGTTAGCAATCAGCCCCAGCATTTT	CATSRLPVSNQPQHF
many	-	TRBV7-3	TRBJ2-7	TGTGCCAGCAGCTTAGGATCTTTCCGGGAGCAGTACTTC	CASSLGSFREQYF
many	-	TRBV29-1	TRBJ1-1	TGCAGCGTTGCCGGTGACACTGAAGCTTTCTTT	CSVAGDTEAFF
many	TRBD1	TRBV5-1	TRBJ1-2	TGCGCCAGCGCCGGGACAGGGGACGGACTCAATGGCTACACCTTC	CASAGTGDGLNGYTF
few	-	TRBV18	TRBJ2-2	TGTGCCAGCTCACCAAGGGGGAACACCGGGGAGCTGTTTTTT	CASSPRGNTGELFF
many	-	TRBV7-9	TRBJ2-1	TGTGCCAGCAGCTTAGCGGTGAGGTCCTACAATGAGCAGTTCTTC	CASSLAVRSYNEQFF
many	-	TRBV5-1	TRBJ2-7	TGCGCCAGCAGCTTGGTTGTGGGGGCGTCCTACGAGCAGTACTTC	CASSLVVGASYEQYF
-	TRBD2	TRBV20-1	TRBJ2-3	TGCAGAGGGACTAGCGGGGAAGTAGAAGATACGCAGTATTTT	CRGTSGEVEDTQYF
many	-	TRBV20-1	TRBJ1-2	TGCAGTGGGACTGAATTAACCTATGGCTACACCTTC	CSGTELTYGYTF
-	TRBD1	TRBV18	TRBJ1-5	TGTGCCAGCTCAGATCGACAGGGGGAGGATCAGCCCCAGCATTTT	CASSDRQGEDQPQHF
many	-	TRBV25-1	TRBJ1-1	TGTGCCAGCTCGATACAGGGTTCCACTGAAGCTTTCTTT	CASSIQGSTEAFF
many	TRBD2	TRBV28	TRBJ2-3	TGTGCCAGCACCGCAGCGGGAGGTGCAGATACGCAGTATTTT	CASTAAGGADTQYF
many	-	TRBV15	TRBJ1-1	TGTGCCACCGGAGGGCAGGGGTTGAACACTGAAGCTTTCTTT	CATGGQGLNTEAFF
many	-	TRBV29-1	TRBJ2-3	TGCAGCGTGGGGGGCGGAGATACGCAGTATTTT	CSVGGGDTQYF
many	TRBD1	TRBV20-1	TRBJ1-2	TGCAGTGCTAGAGGTCCGGGACAGGGCTATGGCTACACCTTC	CSARGPGQGYGYTF
many	TRBD1	TRBV6-2/TRBV6-3	TRBJ1-1	TGTGCCAGCAGTTACGCGACAGGGGGGAGAGCTTTCTTT	CASSYATGGRAFF
many	-	TRBV7-8	TRBJ2-2	TGTGCCAGCCTAGGGAGCGCGAACACCGGGGAGCTGTTTTTT	CASLGSANTGELFF